Described below is a single T cell receptor (beta chain) sequence and its context. This entry belongs to a study of OX40 agonist ivuxolimab in advanced cancers. The table came from immunoSEQ multiplex PCR; TCRdb's copy has only in-frame clones and leaves some out. The sample shows 40,000 to 50,000 clones, around 90% of them seen only once. The V gene's germline CDR1 is SGHTA and CDR2 FQGNSA. Trimming took off 5 bases at V and 2 bases at J, with 13 bases between the two ends. This CDR3 is built from 15 residues. The sequence was collected from an adult with an advanced solid tumor such as melanoma, head and neck, liver or kidney cancer. This chain joins TRBV7-2 and TRBJ1-3, with a tentative D call TRBD1 (5 bases). Here the sequenced sample was CD4+ or CD8+ T cells sorted from blood, taken in a trial of the OX40 agonist ivuxolimab. The DNA for the CDR3 is TGTGCCAGCAGCCGGGACTTACAAACTGGAAACACCATATATTTT. Its translation: CASSRDLQTGNTIYF.